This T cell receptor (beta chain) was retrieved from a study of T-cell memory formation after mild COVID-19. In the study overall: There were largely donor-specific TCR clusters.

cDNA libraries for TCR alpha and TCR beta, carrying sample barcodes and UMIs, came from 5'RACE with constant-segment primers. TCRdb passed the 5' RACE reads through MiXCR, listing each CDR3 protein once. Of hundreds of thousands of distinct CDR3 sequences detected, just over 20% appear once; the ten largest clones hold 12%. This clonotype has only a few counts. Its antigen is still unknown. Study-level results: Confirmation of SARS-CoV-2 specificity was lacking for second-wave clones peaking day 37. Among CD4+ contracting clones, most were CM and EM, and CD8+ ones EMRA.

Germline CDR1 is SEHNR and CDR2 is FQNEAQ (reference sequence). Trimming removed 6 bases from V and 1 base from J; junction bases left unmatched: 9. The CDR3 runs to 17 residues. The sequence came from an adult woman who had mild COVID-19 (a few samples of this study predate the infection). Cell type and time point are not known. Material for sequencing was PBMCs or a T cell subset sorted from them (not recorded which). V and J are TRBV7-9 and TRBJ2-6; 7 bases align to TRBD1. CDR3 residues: CASSLQGPGSGANVLTF. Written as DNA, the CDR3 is TGTGCCAGCAGTTTACAGGGGCCCGGGTCTGGGGCCAACGTCCTGACTTTC.